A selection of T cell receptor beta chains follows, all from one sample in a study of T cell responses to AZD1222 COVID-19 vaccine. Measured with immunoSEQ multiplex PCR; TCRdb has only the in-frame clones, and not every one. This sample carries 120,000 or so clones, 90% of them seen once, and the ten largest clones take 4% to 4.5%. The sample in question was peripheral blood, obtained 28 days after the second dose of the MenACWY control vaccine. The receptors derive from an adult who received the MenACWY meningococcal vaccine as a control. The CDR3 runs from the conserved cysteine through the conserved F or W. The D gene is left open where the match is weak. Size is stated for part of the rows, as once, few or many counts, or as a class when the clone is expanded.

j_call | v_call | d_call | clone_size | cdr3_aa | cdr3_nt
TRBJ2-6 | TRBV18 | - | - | CASSPRMGTSGANVLTF | TGTGCCAGCTCACCGAGAATGGGGACCTCTGGGGCCAACGTCCTGACTTTC
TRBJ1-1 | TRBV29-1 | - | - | CSVVPRLNTEAFF | TGCAGCGTTGTTCCTAGGCTGAACACTGAAGCTTTCTTT
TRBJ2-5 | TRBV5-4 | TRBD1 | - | CASSLHRDRGRTDRETQYF | TGTGCCAGCAGCTTACACCGGGACAGGGGGCGAACGGATCGAGAGACCCAGTACTTC
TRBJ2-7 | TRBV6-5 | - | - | CASSYSRGQYEQYF | TGTGCCAGCAGTTACTCACGTGGTCAATACGAGCAGTACTTC
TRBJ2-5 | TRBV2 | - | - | CASSDGVETQYF | TGTGCCAGCAGTGACGGGGTAGAGACCCAGTACTTC
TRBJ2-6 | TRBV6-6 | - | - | CASSETGSGANVLTF | TGTGCCAGCAGCGAAACAGGGTCTGGGGCCAACGTCCTGACTTTC
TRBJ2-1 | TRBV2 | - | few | CASSGMGFNEQFF | TGTGCCAGCAGTGGCATGGGGTTTAATGAGCAGTTCTTC
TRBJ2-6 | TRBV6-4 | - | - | CASSDTVSGANVLTF | TGTGCCAGCAGTGATACAGTCTCTGGGGCCAACGTCCTGACTTTC
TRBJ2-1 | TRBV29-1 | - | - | CSAMQGWQFF | TGCAGCGCAATGCAGGGGTGGCAGTTCTTC
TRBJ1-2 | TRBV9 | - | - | CASSVASLDYGYTF | TGTGCCAGCAGCGTAGCATCCTTAGACTATGGCTACACCTTC
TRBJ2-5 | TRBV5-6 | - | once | CASTHWYQETQYF | TGTGCCAGCACCCATTGGTACCAAGAGACCCAGTACTTC
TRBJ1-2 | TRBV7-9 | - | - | CASSLNNPEGYTF | TGTGCCAGCAGCTTAAACAACCCGGAGGGCTACACCTTC
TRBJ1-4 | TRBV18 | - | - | CASSNTTVGEKLFF | TGTGCCAGCTCAAACACGACCGTCGGGGAAAAACTGTTTTTT
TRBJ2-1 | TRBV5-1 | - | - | CASSRGDSSYNEQFF | TGCGCCAGCAGCCGCGGGGACAGCTCCTACAATGAGCAGTTCTTC
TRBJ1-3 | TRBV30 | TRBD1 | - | CATPGQELRTIYF | TGTGCCACCCCCGGACAGGAACTAAGGACCATATATTTT
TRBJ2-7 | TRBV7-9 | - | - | CASSLALGVKKGEQYF | TGTGCCAGCAGCTTAGCCCTCGGGGTAAAGAAGGGCGAGCAGTACTTC
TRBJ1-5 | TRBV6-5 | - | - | CASKPDTNQPQHF | TGTGCCAGCAAGCCGGACACGAATCAGCCCCAGCATTTT
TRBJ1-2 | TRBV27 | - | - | CASSSGQIYGYTF | TGTGCCAGCAGTTCCGGGCAAATCTATGGCTACACCTTC
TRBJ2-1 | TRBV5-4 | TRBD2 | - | CASSQGTSGAQREFF | TGTGCCAGCAGCCAGGGGACTAGCGGGGCCCAAAGGGAGTTCTTC
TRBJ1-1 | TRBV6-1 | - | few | CASSDWQGYSENTEAFF | TGTGCCAGCAGTGACTGGCAGGGCTATTCGGAGAACACTGAAGCTTTCTTT
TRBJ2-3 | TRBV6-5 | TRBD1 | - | CASRTDRDGTDTQYF | TGTGCCAGCAGAACCGACAGGGATGGAACAGATACGCAGTATTTT
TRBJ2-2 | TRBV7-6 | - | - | CASSSTGFTGELFF | TGTGCCAGCAGCTCTACAGGGTTCACCGGGGAGCTGTTTTTT
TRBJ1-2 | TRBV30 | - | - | CAWSEGTKKHRPFNYGYTF | TGTGCCTGGAGTGAAGGTACAAAGAAACACAGGCCTTTCAACTATGGCTACACCTTC
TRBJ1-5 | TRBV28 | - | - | CASSSTENQPQHF | TGTGCCAGCAGTTCGACAGAGAATCAGCCCCAGCATTTT
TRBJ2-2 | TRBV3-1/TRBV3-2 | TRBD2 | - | CASSQEGSGGFTGELFF | TGTGCCAGCAGCCAAGAAGGCAGCGGGGGGTTCACCGGGGAGCTGTTTTTT
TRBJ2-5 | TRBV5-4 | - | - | CASSPTGGQETQYF | TGTGCCAGCAGCCCGACCGGGGGTCAAGAGACCCAGTACTTC
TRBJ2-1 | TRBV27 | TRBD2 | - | CASSPGTSGSRGFYEQFF | TGTGCCAGCAGTCCTGGGACTAGCGGGAGCCGGGGCTTTTATGAGCAGTTCTTC
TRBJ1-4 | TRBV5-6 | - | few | CASSLQGYNEKLFF | TGTGCCAGCAGCTTACAGGGCTATAATGAAAAACTGTTTTTT
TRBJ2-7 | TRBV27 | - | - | CASSPIRSSYEQYF | TGTGCCAGCAGTCCCATTCGGAGCTCCTACGAGCAGTACTTC
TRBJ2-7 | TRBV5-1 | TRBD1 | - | CASSGQGGYEQYF | TGCGCCAGCAGCGGACAGGGGGGCTACGAGCAGTACTTC